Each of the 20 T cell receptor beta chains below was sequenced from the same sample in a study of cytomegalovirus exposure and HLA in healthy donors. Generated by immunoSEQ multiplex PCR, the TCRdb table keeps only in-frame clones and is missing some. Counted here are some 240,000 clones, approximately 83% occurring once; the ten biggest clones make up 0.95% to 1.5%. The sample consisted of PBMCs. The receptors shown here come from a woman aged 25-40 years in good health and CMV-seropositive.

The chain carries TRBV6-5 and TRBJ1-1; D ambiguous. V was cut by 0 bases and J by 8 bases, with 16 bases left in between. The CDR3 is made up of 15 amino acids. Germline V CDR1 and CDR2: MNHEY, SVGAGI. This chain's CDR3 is CASSYSSAGKKEAFF. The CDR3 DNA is TGTGCCAGCAGTTACTCGTCGGCCGGGAAAAAGGAAGCTTTCTTT.

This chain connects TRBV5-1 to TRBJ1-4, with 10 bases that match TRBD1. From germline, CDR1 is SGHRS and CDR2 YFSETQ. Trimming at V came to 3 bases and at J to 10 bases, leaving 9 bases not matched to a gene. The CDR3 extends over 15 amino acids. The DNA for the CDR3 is TGCGCCAGCAGCTCGGCCGACAGGGGGCCGCTAAAACTGTTTTTT. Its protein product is CASSSADRGPLKLFF.

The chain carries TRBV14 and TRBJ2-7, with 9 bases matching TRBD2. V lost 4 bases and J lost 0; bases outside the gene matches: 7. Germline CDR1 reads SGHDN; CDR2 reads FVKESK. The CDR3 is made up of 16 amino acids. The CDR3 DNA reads TGTGCCAGCAGCCTTAGGACTAGCGCGAGCTCCTACGAGCAGTACTTC. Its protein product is CASSLRTSASSYEQYF.

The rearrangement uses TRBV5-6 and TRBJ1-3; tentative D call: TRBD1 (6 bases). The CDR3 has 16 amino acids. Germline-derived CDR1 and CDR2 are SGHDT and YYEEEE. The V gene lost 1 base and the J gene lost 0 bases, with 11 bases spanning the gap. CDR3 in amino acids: CASSLFTGSSGNTIYF. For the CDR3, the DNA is TGTGCCAGCAGCTTGTTCACAGGGAGCTCTGGAAACACCATATATTTT.

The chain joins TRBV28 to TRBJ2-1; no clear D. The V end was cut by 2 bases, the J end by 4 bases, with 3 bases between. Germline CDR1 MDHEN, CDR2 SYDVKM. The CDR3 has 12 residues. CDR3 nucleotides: TGTGCCAGCAGTTTACAGTACAATGAGCAGTTCTTC. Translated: CASSLQYNEQFF.

Here the CDR3 reads CAWSTTDRVYGYTF. The CDR3 DNA follows: TGTGCCTGGAGTACCACGGACAGGGTCTATGGCTACACCTTC. This chain uses TRBV30 with TRBJ1-2; 8 positions agree with TRBD1. J lost 4 bases, V lost 2 bases, and 6 bases had no gene match. This CDR3 is built from 14 residues. Germline V gene data show CDR1 as GTSNPN and CDR2 as SVGIG (reference sequence).

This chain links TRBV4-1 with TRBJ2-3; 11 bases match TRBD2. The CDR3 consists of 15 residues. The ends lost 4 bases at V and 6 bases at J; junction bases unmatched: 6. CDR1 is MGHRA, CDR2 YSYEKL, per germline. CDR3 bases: TGCGCCAGCAGCCGGACTAGCGGGTCCCCGGATACGCAGTATTTT. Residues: CASSRTSGSPDTQYF.

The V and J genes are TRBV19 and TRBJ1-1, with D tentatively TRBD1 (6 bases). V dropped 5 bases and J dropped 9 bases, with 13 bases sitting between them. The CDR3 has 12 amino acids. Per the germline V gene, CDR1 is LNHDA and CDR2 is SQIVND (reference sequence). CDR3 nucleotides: TGTGCCAGTAGTTCCGGGGGGCGTCAAGCTTTCTTT. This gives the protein CASSSGGRQAFF.

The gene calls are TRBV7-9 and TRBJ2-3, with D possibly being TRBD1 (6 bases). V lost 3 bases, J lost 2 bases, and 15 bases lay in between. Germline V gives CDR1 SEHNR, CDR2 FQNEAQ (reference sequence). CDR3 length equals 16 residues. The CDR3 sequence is CASSLGAPGLTDTQYF. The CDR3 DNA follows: TGTGCCAGCAGCTTGGGGGCCCCCGGGCTCACAGATACGCAGTATTTT.

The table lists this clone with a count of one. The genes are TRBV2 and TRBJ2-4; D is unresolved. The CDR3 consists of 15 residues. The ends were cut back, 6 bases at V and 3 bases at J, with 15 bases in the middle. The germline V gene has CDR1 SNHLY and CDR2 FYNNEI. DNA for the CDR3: TGTGCCAGCAGCTCCGAGGTCTTCGGCAAAAACATTCAGTACTTC. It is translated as CASSSEVFGKNIQYF.

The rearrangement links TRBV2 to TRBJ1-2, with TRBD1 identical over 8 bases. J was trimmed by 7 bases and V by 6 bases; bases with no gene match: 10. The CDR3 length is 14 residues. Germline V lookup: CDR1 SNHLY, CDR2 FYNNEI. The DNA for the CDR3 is TGTGCCAGCAGGCCAAAGACAGGGGTTCCTGGCTACACCTTC. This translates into CASRPKTGVPGYTF.

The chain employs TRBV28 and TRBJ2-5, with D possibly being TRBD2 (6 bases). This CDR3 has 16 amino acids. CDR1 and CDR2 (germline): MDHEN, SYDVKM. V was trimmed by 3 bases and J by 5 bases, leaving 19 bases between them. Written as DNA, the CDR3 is TGTGCCAGCAGTTTTGGGGAGGAAGGGAGAGGTGAGACCCAGTACTTC. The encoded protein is CASSFGEEGRGETQYF.

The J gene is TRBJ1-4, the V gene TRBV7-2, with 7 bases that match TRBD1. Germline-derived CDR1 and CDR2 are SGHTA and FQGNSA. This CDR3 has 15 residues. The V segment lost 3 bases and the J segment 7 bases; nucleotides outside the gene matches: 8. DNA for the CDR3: TGTGCCAGCAGCTTCGACAGGGCAGGGGGTGAAAAACTGTTTTTT. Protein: CASSFDRAGGEKLFF.

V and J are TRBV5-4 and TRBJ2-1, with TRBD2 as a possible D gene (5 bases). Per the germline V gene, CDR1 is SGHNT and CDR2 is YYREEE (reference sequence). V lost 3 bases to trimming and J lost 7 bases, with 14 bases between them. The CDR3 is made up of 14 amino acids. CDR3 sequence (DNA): TGTGCCAGCAGCTCCACTAGGCAGTGGAATGAGCAGTTCTTC. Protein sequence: CASSSTRQWNEQFF.

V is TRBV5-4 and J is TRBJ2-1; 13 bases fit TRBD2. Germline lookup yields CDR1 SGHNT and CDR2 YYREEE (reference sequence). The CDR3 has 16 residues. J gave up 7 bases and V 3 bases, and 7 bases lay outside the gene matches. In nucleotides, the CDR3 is TGTGCCAGCAGCTATCCCGGGACTAGCGGGACTAATGAGCAGTTCTTC. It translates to CASSYPGTSGTNEQFF. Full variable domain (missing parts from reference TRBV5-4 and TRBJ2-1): ETGVTQSPTHLIKTRGQQVTLRCSSQSGHNTVSWYQQALGQGPQFIFQYYREEENGRGNFPPRFSGLQFPNYSSELNVNALELDDSALYLCASSYPGTSGTNEQFFGPGTRLTVL.

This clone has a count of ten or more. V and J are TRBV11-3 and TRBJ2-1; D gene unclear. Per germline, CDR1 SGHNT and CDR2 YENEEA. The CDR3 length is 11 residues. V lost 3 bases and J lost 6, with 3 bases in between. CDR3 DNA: TGTGCCAGCAGCTTTAGCAATGAGCAGTTCTTC. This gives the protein CASSFSNEQFF.

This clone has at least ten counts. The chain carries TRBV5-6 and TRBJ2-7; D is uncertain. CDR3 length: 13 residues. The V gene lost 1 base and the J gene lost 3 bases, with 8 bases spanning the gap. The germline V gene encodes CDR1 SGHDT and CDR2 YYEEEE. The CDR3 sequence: CASSLLGSYEQYF. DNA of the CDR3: TGTGCCAGCAGCTTGTTGGGCAGCTACGAGCAGTACTTC.

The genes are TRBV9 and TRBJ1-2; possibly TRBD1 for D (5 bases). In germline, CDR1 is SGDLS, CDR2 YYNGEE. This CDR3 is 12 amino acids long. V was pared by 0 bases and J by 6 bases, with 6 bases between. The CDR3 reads CASSVVGDGYTF. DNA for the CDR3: TGTGCCAGCAGCGTAGTAGGGGATGGCTACACCTTC.

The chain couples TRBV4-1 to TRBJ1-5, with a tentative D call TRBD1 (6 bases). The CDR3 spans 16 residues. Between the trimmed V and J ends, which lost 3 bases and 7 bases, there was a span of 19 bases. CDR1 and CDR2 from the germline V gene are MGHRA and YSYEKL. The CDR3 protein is CASSQVLTGKYQPQHF. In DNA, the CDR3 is TGCGCCAGCAGCCAGGTTTTGACAGGAAAATACCAGCCCCAGCATTTT.

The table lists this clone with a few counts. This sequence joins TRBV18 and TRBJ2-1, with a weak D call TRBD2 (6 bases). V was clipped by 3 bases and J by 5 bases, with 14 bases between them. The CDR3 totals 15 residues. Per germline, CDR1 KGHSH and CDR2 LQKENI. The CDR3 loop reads CASSPGIAANNEQFF. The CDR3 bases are TGTGCCAGCTCACCGGGGATAGCGGCTAACAATGAGCAGTTCTTC.